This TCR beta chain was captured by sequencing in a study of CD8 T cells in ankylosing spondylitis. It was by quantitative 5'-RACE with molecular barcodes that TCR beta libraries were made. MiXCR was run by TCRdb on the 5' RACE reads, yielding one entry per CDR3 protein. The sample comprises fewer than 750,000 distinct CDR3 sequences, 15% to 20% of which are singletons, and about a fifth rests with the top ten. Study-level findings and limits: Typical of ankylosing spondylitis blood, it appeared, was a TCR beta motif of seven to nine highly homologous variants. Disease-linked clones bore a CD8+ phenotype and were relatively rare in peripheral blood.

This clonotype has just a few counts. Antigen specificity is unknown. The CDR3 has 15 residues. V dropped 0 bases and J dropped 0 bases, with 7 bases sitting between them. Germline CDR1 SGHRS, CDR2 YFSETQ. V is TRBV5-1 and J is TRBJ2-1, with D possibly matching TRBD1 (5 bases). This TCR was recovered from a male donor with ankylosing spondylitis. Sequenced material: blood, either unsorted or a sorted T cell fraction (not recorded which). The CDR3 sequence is CASSLEQVSYNEQFF. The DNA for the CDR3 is TGCGCCAGCAGCTTGGAACAGGTCTCCTACAATGAGCAGTTCTTC.